The T cell receptor (beta chain) described here comes from a study of identical twins. About this clonotype itself: Its matching antigen is unknown.

Using its own MiXCR run on the 5' RACE reads, TCRdb lists one record per CDR3 protein. The sample has fewer than 250,000 distinct CDR3 sequences; about 16% are singletons. Study-wide points: Reduced insertions were recorded for abundant cord blood beta clonotypes, with no such pattern in memory repertoires.

CDR1 and CDR2 from the germline V gene are SGHRS and YFSETQ. This CDR3 region has 15 residues. V was clipped by 3 bases and J by 4 bases; unmatched bases: 6. These data were likewise used in another study, on T cells expressing NK-cell markers. That study adds: Sequencing of TCR beta repertoires drew on sorted CD3+CD56+NKG2C+, CD3+CD56+NKG2C- and CD3+CD56-NKG2C+ T cells. One of eight sequenced donors was HCMV-seronegative; the other seven were seropositive. The study found dominant NKG2C+ clonotypes at roughly 1.0-7.5% of CD8+ T cells in about 6 donors.

This receptor was obtained from a young woman in good health. Sequencing was carried out using CD8+ T cells sorted from blood. The chain recombines TRBV5-1 with TRBJ2-1, with 8 bases identical to TRBD1. Written as DNA, the CDR3 is TGCGCCAGCAGCTCAGGGGGCCTAGCATACAATGAGCAGTTCTTC. The encoded protein is CASSSGGLAYNEQFF.